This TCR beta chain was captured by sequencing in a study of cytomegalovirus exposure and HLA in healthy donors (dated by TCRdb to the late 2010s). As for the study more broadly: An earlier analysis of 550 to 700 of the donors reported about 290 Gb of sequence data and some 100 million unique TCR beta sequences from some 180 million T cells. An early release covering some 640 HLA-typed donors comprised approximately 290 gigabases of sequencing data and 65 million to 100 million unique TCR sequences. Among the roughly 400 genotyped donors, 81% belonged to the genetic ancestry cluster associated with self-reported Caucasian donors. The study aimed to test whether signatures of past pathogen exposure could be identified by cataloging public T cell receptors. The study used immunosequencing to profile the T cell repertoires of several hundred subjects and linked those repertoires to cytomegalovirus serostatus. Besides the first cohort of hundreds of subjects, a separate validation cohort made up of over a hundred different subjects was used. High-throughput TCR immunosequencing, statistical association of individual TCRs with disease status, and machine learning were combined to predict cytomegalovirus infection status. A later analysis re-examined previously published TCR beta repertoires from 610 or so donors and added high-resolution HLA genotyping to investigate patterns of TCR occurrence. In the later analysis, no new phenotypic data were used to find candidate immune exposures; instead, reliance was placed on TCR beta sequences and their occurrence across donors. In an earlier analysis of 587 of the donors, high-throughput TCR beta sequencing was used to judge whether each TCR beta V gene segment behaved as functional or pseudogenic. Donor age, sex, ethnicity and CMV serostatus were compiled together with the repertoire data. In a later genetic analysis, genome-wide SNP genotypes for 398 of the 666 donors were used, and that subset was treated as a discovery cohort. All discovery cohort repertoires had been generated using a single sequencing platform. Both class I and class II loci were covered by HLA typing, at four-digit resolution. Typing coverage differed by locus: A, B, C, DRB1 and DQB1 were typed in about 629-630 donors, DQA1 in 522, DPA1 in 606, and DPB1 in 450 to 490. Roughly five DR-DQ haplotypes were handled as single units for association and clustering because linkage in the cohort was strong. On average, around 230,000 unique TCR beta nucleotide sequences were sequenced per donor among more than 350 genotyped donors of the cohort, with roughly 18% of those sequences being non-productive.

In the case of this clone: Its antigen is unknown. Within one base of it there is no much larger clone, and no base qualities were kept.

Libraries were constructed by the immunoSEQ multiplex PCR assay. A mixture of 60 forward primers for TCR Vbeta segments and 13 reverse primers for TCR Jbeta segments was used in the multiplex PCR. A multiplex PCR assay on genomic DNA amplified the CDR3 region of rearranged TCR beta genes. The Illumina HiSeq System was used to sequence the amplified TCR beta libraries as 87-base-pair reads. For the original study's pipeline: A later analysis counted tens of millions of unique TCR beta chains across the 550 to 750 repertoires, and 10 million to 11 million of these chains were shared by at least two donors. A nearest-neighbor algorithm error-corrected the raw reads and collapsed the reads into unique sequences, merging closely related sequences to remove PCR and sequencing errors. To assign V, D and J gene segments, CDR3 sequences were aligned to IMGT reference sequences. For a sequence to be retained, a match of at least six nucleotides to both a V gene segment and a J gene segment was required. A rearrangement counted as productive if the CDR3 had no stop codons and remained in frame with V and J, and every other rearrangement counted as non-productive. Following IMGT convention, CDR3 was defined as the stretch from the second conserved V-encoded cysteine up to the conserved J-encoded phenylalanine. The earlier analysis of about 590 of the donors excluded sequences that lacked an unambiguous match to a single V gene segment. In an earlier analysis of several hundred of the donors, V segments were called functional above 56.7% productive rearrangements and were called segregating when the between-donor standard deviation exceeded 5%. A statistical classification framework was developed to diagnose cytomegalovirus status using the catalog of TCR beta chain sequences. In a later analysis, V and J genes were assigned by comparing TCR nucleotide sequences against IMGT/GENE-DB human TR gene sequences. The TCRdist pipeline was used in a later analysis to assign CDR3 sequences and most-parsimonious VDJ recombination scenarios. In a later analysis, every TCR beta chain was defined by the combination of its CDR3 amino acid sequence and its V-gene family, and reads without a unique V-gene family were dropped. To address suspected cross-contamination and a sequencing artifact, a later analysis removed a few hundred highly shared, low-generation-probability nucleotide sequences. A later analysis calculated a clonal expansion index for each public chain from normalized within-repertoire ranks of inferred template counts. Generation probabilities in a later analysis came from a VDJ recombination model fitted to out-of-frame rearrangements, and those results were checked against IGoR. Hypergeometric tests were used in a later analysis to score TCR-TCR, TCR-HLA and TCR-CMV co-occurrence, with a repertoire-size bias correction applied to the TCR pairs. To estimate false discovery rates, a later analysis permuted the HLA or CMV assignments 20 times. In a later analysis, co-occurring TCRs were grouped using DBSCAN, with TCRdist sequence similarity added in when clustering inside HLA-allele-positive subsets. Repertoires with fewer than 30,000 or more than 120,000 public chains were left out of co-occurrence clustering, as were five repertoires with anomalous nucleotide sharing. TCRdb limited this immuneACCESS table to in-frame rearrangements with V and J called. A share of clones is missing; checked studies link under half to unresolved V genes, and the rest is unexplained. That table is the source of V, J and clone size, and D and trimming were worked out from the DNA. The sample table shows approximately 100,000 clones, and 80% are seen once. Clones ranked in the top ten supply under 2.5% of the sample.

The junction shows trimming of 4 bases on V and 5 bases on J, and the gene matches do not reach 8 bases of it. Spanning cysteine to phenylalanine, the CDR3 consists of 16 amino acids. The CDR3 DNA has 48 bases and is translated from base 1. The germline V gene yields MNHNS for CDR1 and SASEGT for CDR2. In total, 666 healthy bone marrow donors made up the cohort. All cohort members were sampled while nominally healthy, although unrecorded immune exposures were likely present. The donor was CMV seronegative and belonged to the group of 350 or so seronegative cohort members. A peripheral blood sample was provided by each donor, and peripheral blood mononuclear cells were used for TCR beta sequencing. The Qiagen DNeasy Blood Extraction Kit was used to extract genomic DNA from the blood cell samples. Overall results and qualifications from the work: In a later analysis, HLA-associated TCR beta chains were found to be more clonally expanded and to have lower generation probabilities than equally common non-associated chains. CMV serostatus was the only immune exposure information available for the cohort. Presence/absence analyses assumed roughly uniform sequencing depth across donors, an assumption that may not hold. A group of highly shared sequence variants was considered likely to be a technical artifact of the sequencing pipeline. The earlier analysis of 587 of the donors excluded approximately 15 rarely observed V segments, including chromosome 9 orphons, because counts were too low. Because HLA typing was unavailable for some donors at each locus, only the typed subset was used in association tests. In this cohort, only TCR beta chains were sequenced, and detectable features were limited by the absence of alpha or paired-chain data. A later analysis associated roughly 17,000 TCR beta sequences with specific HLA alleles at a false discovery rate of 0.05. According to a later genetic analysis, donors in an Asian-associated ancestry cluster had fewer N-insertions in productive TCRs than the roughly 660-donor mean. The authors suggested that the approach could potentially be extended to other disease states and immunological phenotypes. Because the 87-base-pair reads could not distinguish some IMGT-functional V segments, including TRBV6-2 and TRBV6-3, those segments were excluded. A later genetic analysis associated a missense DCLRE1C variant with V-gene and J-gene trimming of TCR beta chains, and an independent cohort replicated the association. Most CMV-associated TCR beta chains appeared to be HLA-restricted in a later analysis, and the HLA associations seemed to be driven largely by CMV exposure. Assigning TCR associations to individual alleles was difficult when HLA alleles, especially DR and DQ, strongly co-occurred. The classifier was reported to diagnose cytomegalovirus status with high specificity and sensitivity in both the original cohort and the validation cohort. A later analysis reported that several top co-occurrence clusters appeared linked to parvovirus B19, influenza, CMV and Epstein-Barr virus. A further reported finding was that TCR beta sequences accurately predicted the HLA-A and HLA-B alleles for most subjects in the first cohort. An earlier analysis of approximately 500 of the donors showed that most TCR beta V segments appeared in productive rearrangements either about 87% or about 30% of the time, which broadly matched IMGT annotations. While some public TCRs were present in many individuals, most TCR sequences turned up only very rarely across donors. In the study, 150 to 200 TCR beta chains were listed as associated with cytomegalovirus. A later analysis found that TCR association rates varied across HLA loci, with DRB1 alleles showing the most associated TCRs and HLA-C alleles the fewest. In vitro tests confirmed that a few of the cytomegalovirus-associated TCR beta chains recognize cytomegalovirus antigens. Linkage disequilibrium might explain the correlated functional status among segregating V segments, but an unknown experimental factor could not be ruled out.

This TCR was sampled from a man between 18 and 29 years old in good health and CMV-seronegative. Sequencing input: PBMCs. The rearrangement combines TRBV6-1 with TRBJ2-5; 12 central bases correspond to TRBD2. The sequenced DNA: TGTGCCAGCAGTGTGGCTAGCGGGGGGGCCGGGGAGACCCAGTACTTC. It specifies CASSVASGGAGETQYF.